This T cell receptor (beta chain) came from a study of regulatory T cells in long-lasting Graves disease. General observations from the study: When disease was persistent, TRBV28, TRBJ1-2 and TRBJ2-5 were the favored segments.

This CDR3 is 12 amino acids long. V was cut by 3 bases and J by 6 bases, with 9 bases left in between. Germline V CDR1 and CDR2: DFQATT, SNEGSKA (reference sequence). This clonotype was found many times. Its antigen is unidentified. Sample time point: newly diagnosed GD, antithyroid drugs for less than 3 months. Extracted RNA from PBMCs served as the source of the TCR library. Relying on iRepertoire HTBI primers and Arm-PCR of CDR3 regions, the team built TCR beta libraries. TCRdb re-analysed the multiplex PCR reads in MiXCR, keeping a single row per CDR3 protein. The repertoire consists of around 500,000 distinct CDR3 sequences, with less than 15% occurring once and the leading ten covering 10%. The data were also submitted as part of a second study, on T cells in Graves' hyperthyroidism and ophthalmopathy.

This sample comprised peripheral blood mononuclear cells (PBMCs), obtained at new diagnosis, from a patient treated with antithyroid drugs. This TCR was sampled from a man between 25 and 39 years old with Graves disease. The gene calls are TRBV20-1 and TRBJ2-4; D is uncertain. CDR3 in DNA: TGCAGTGCTAGCACGGGTCCAAACATTCAGTACTTC. This codes for CSASTGPNIQYF.